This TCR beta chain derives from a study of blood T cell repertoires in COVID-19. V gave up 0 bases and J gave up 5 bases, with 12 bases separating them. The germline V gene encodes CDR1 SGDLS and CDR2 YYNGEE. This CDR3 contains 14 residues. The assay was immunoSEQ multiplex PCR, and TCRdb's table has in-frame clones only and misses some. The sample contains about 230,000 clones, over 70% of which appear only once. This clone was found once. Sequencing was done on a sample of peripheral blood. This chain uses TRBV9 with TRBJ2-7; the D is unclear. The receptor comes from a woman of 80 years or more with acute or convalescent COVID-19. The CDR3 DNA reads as TGTGCCAGCAGCGTAGCGTCACAGAAAGACGAGCAGTACTTC. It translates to CASSVASQKDEQYF.